This is a list of T cell receptor beta chains from one sample in a study of cytomegalovirus exposure and HLA in healthy donors. Using immunoSEQ multiplex PCR, the repertoire was profiled, and TCRdb retains in-frame clones only, with some absent. The repertoire holds approximately 91,000 clones, about four fifths seen once, with 9% to 12% in the top ten. Input material: PBMCs. The receptor set was obtained from a human donor in good health. The CDR3 runs from the conserved cysteine through the conserved F or W. Fields, in order: V gene, J gene, D gene, clone size, CDR3 protein, CDR3 DNA. A D gene is named only where the DNA matches it firmly. A clone size is listed for some rows: how often the clone was seen (once, few, many), or a class if it is expanded.

V gene: TRBV5-4; J gene: TRBJ1-1; D gene: NA; clone size: NA; CDR3 protein: CASGSHRGGTEAFF; CDR3 DNA: TGTGCCAGCGGGAGTCACCGAGGGGGCACTGAAGCTTTCTTT
V gene: TRBV5-1; J gene: TRBJ1-3; D gene: NA; clone size: few; CDR3 protein: CASSTAPHRSSGNTIYF; CDR3 DNA: TGCGCCAGCAGCACTGCCCCACATAGGAGCTCTGGAAACACCATATATTTT
V gene: TRBV5-1; J gene: TRBJ2-7; D gene: NA; clone size: NA; CDR3 protein: CASSWVDSGEQYF; CDR3 DNA: TGCGCCAGCAGCTGGGTGGACAGCGGCGAGCAGTACTTC
V gene: TRBV29-1; J gene: TRBJ2-1; D gene: NA; clone size: NA; CDR3 protein: CSARRALSYNEQFF; CDR3 DNA: TGCAGCGCAAGGAGGGCCCTTTCCTACAATGAGCAGTTCTTC
V gene: TRBV10-3; J gene: TRBJ2-3; D gene: TRBD2; clone size: NA; CDR3 protein: CAISMGLAGGRGTDTQYF; CDR3 DNA: TGTGCCATCAGTATGGGACTAGCGGGGGGGCGGGGGACAGATACGCAGTATTTT
V gene: TRBV7-8; J gene: TRBJ2-5; D gene: NA; clone size: NA; CDR3 protein: CASSFLDQETQYF; CDR3 DNA: TGTGCCAGCAGCTTCCTAGACCAAGAGACCCAGTACTTC
V gene: TRBV18; J gene: TRBJ1-6; D gene: TRBD1; clone size: NA; CDR3 protein: CASSPSEPAGGSSPLHF; CDR3 DNA: TGTGCCAGCTCACCCTCTGAACCGGCAGGGGGCTCGTCACCCCTCCACTTT
V gene: TRBV18; J gene: TRBJ2-7; D gene: NA; clone size: NA; CDR3 protein: CASSPKSQGSRTYEQYF; CDR3 DNA: TGTGCCAGCTCACCAAAATCACAGGGTTCAAGGACCTACGAGCAGTACTTC
V gene: TRBV29-1; J gene: TRBJ2-5; D gene: TRBD1; clone size: NA; CDR3 protein: CSGRQGNRETQYF; CDR3 DNA: TGCAGCGGACGACAGGGGAATCGTGAGACCCAGTACTTC
V gene: TRBV7-6; J gene: TRBJ2-5; D gene: NA; clone size: once; CDR3 protein: CASSPRGETQYF; CDR3 DNA: TGTGCCAGCAGTCCTAGGGGGGAGACCCAGTACTTC
V gene: TRBV15; J gene: TRBJ2-6; D gene: NA; clone size: once; CDR3 protein: CATNKGQRRKFAGANVLTF; CDR3 DNA: TGTGCCACCAATAAAGGACAGAGAAGAAAGTTCGCTGGGGCCAACGTCCTGACTTTC
V gene: TRBV6-6; J gene: TRBJ1-2; D gene: TRBD1; clone size: NA; CDR3 protein: CASLRTGVNYGYTF; CDR3 DNA: TGTGCCAGTCTGAGGACAGGGGTCAACTATGGCTACACCTTC
V gene: TRBV7-2; J gene: TRBJ2-1; D gene: NA; clone size: once; CDR3 protein: CASSSRGSGPSYNEQFF; CDR3 DNA: TGTGCCAGCAGCTCGAGAGGGAGCGGGCCGTCCTACAATGAGCAGTTCTTC
V gene: TRBV5-1; J gene: TRBJ2-7; D gene: TRBD1; clone size: NA; CDR3 protein: CASSLALGQGKYF; CDR3 DNA: TGCGCCAGCAGCTTGGCCTTGGGACAGGGGAAGTACTTC
V gene: TRBV4-2; J gene: TRBJ2-3; D gene: TRBD2; clone size: NA; CDR3 protein: CASSLGLAGASDTQYF; CDR3 DNA: TGTGCCAGCAGCCTCGGACTAGCGGGAGCTTCAGATACGCAGTATTTT
V gene: TRBV9; J gene: TRBJ2-1; D gene: TRBD2; clone size: once; CDR3 protein: CASSVATGLAGVNEQFF; CDR3 DNA: TGTGCCAGCAGCGTAGCTACTGGGCTAGCGGGGGTCAATGAGCAGTTCTTC
V gene: TRBV5-4; J gene: TRBJ2-2; D gene: NA; clone size: NA; CDR3 protein: CASSPRGGRQANTGELFF; CDR3 DNA: TGTGCCAGCAGCCCTCGCGGCGGTCGGCAAGCGAACACCGGGGAGCTGTTTTTT
V gene: TRBV19; J gene: TRBJ2-3; D gene: NA; clone size: NA; CDR3 protein: CASRSLADTQYF; CDR3 DNA: TGTGCCAGTAGAAGCCTAGCAGATACGCAGTATTTT
V gene: TRBV7-6; J gene: TRBJ2-2; D gene: TRBD2; clone size: NA; CDR3 protein: CASSLAGLAGTGELFF; CDR3 DNA: TGTGCCAGCAGCTTAGCAGGACTAGCGGGCACCGGGGAGCTGTTTTTT
V gene: TRBV27; J gene: TRBJ2-3; D gene: TRBD2; clone size: NA; CDR3 protein: CASSLIGGRAPDTQYF; CDR3 DNA: TGTGCCAGCAGTTTAATTGGCGGGAGGGCCCCAGATACGCAGTATTTT
V gene: TRBV7-2; J gene: TRBJ2-4; D gene: TRBD2; clone size: once; CDR3 protein: CASSPGGGVAKNIQYF; CDR3 DNA: TGTGCCAGCAGCCCAGGCGGGGGGGTAGCCAAAAACATTCAGTACTTC
V gene: TRBV19; J gene: TRBJ1-5; D gene: TRBD1; clone size: NA; CDR3 protein: CASSTGQGSNQPQHF; CDR3 DNA: TGTGCCAGTAGTACCGGACAGGGTAGCAATCAGCCCCAGCATTTT
V gene: TRBV4-2; J gene: TRBJ2-7; D gene: NA; clone size: NA; CDR3 protein: CASSRGGLYEQYF; CDR3 DNA: TGTGCCAGCAGCAGGGGGGGGCTCTACGAGCAGTACTTC
V gene: TRBV27; J gene: TRBJ2-7; D gene: TRBD1; clone size: NA; CDR3 protein: CASSLGGTGSYEQYF; CDR3 DNA: TGTGCCAGCAGTTTAGGAGGGACAGGCTCCTACGAGCAGTACTTC
V gene: TRBV5-4; J gene: TRBJ2-3; D gene: NA; clone size: NA; CDR3 protein: CASSFPKSGTDTQYF; CDR3 DNA: TGTGCCAGCAGCTTCCCAAAATCGGGCACAGATACGCAGTATTTT
V gene: TRBV6-6; J gene: TRBJ1-5; D gene: NA; clone size: once; CDR3 protein: CASSYSRRDNQPQHF; CDR3 DNA: TGTGCCAGCAGTTACTCGCGACGGGACAATCAGCCCCAGCATTTT
V gene: TRBV19; J gene: TRBJ2-6; D gene: TRBD1; clone size: NA; CDR3 protein: CASSPTGAGANVLTF; CDR3 DNA: TGTGCCAGTAGTCCGACAGGGGCAGGGGCCAACGTCCTGACTTTC
V gene: TRBV21-1; J gene: TRBJ1-5; D gene: NA; clone size: once; CDR3 protein: CASSSWDSSLMAQHF; CDR3 DNA: TGTGCCAGCAGCTCCTGGGACAGTTCCTTGATGGCCCAGCATTTT